This T cell receptor beta chain was sequenced for a study of OX40 agonist ivuxolimab in advanced cancers. The CDR3 extends over 14 amino acids. V lost 6 bases and J lost 3, with 14 bases in between. Germline CDR1 is SGHNT and CDR2 is YYREEE (reference sequence). Patients were excluded for autoimmune disease history or systemic immunosuppression. Samples of blood were obtained at baseline, on cycle 4 day 1, and on cycle 7 day 1. Sequenced by immunoSEQ multiplex PCR; TCRdb stores in-frame clones only, minus some. Seen here are under 90,000 clones, 75% to 85% observed once, and the top ten hold under 1.5%.

The V and J genes are TRBV5-4 and TRBJ2-3, with a tentative D call TRBD2 (6 bases). The input for sequencing was CD4+ or CD8+ T cells sorted from blood, taken in a trial of the OX40 agonist ivuxolimab. The receptor was derived from an adult with an advanced solid tumor such as melanoma, head and neck, liver or kidney cancer. The DNA for the CDR3 is TGTGCCAGCACCGACCCGGGAGCAACAGATACGCAGTATTTT. Translating it yields CASTDPGATDTQYF.